Included here is one TCR beta chain sequence, with context. Its antigen is not yet known. No qualities accompany the bases; no much larger clone lies one base away. Exclusion was applied to patients with uncontrolled infections, other autoimmune diseases, pregnancy or lactation. Diagnoses relied on clinical symptoms, serum thyroxine and TRAb, thyroid ultrasound and orbital computed tomography. Trizol reagent was used to extract total RNA, and RNA quality was then checked on an Agilent 2100 Bioanalyzer. The data were obtained in a study of T cells in Graves' hyperthyroidism and ophthalmopathy (dated by TCRdb to the late 2010s). Notes on the research overall: TCR V-J signatures able to tell the groups apart were searched for in a discovery cohort of approximately 95 patients, of whom 43 had Graves' ophthalmopathy and 55 to 60 had stable Graves' hyperthyroidism. An independent validation cohort of some 18 hyperthyroidism patients and 17 patients who later progressed to ophthalmopathy tested prospective prediction of ophthalmopathy. The 100 or so discovery patients were randomly divided into training and test sets at a 7:3 ratio. In addition, the study compared T-cell repertoires in thyroid tissue and in blood from five to seven Graves' hyperthyroidism patients. After blood sampling, hyperthyroidism patients were treated with methimazole at a starting dose of 30 mg daily, and ophthalmopathy patients were treated with high-dose intravenous methylprednisolone. According to the paper, TCR Vbeta CDR3 sequencing was carried out on roughly 130 peripheral blood samples, which came from approximately 43 ophthalmopathy, about 75 hyperthyroidism and roughly 17 progressor patients. Overall study results and their limits: A 13 V-J signature model separated ophthalmopathy from stable hyperthyroidism, with around 90% sensitivity and about 81% specificity in cross-validation and 80%/75% in testing. Most expanded thyroid clonotypes (frequency above 0.001) were also found in blood, which suggests that blood repertoires may mirror thyroid immune responses. Sample size was not statistically predetermined, and blinding of investigators to group allocation was not performed. In validation, progression to ophthalmopathy was predicted by the model with 55% to 71% sensitivity and under 85% specificity, a median of around 5.9 months before onset.

Measured from the cysteine to the phenylalanine, the CDR3 is 10 residues long. The sequence is cut down to CDR3 DNA, 30 bases in frame from base 1. The germline V gene sets CDR1 to SNHLY and CDR2 to FYNNEI. TCR beta CDR3 regions were amplified from RNA transcripts. For the first round of RT-PCR on the TCR CDR3, the HTBI primer set was used together with the Qiagen OneStep RT-PCR kit. A second multiplex PCR round built the libraries, followed by size selection and purification. Paired-end sequencing of the libraries was performed with 100 bp reads on an Illumina HiSeq2000. As for the authors' bioinformatics: SOAPnuke was used to process the raw data, removing reads that contained adapters or uncalled bases, had a mean Phred below 15, or lacked an exact match to the constant primer or identifier. High-quality paired reads were merged using COPE v1.2.5, and each unique nucleotide sequence was defined as a clonotype. MiTCR v1.1 was used to align clonotypes to the IMGT TRBV, TRBD and TRBJ reference segments. Only V-J combinations with frequency above 0.0001, covering 99% to 99.2% of repertoires, were analysed. The TCS score was defined as the ratio of F50 (clonal expansion) to E x V (chaos), calculated using BLOSUM62-based TCRdist between CDR3 peptides within each V-J. Welch's t-statistics and random forest reduced 450 to 600 V-J features to some 14, which were used in a naive Bayes classifier (R e1071). The similarity between thyroid and blood repertoires was quantified using the Morisita-Horn index. TCRdb applied fastp at Q25 and MiXCR to the public reads, then kept only in-frame beta chains. For every CDR3 protein sequence, its rows merge into one entry that carries the most common genes and DNA. The V and J calls follow TCRdb's processing rather than the paper's. For this sample the table gives 660,000 or so distinct CDR3 sequences, of which over 40% were detected only once. In total, the top ten clones hold under 8% of the sample.

The clonotype was recovered from an adult man with Graves' disease, either hyperthyroidism or ophthalmopathy (not recorded which). Rearrangement joined TRBV2 to TRBJ2-7; the D gene is unclear. The specimen sequenced was peripheral blood or thyroid tissue (not recorded which). For the CDR3, the sequence is CARVGYEQYF. The DNA sequence is TGTGCTCGCGTAGGGTACGAGCAGTACTTC.